A selection of T cell receptor beta chains follows, all from one sample in a study of shared clonotypes between healthy human individuals. Here immunoSEQ multiplex PCR was the method, and the copy in TCRdb shows in-frame clones only, minus some. The profile shows about 1 million clones, around three quarters of them singletons. Input material: memory CD4+ T cells from PBMCs. These receptors were collected from a man between 18 and 35 years old in good health. Some clones in this sample may be carry-over from other donors' samples. CDR3s include the opening cysteine and the closing phenylalanine or tryptophan. Each record gives: J gene, clone size, V gene, D gene, CDR3 protein, CDR3 DNA. The D gene is left open where the match is weak. Clone size, where shown, is once, few, many, or a class for clones that have expanded.

>TRBJ2-3|.|TRBV5-1|TRBD2
CASSTMGAGGSSTDTQYF
TGCGCCAGCAGCACGATGGGCGCGGGAGGGTCTAGCACAGATACGCAGTATTTT
>TRBJ2-7|.|TRBV7-2|.
CASSGPGRFYEQYF
TGTGCCAGCAGCGGACCGGGACGCTTCTACGAGCAGTACTTC
>TRBJ2-7|.|TRBV27|.
CASTRVGDQNEQYF
TGTGCCAGCACCCGAGTGGGCGACCAAAACGAGCAGTACTTC
>TRBJ2-6|once|TRBV27|TRBD1
CASSPTDRAGANVLTF
TGTGCCAGCAGTCCAACAGACAGGGCCGGGGCCAACGTCCTGACTTTC
>TRBJ1-2|.|TRBV19|.
CASSMELDSNYGYTF
TGTGCCAGTAGTATGGAACTGGACAGTAACTATGGCTACACCTTC
>TRBJ2-7|.|TRBV28|TRBD2
CASTPGGGYEQYF
TGTGCCAGCACCCCCGGCGGGGGCTACGAGCAGTACTTC
>TRBJ2-2|.|TRBV6-4|.
CASSAEFVTGELFF
TGTGCCAGCTCCGCCGAATTTGTAACCGGGGAGCTGTTTTTT
>TRBJ1-5|few|TRBV7-2|TRBD1
CASSSGQGYQPQHF
TGTGCCAGCAGCTCCGGACAGGGGTATCAGCCCCAGCATTTT
>TRBJ1-5|few|TRBV28|.
CASSSHQPQHF
TGTGCCAGCAGCTCTCATCAGCCCCAGCATTTT
>TRBJ2-3|once|TRBV14|TRBD2
CASSLGLAGMVTDTQYF
TGTGCCAGCAGCCTAGGACTAGCGGGGATGGTGACAGATACGCAGTATTTT
>TRBJ2-5|.|TRBV2|TRBD1
CASSDTGGETQYF
TGTGCCAGCAGTGATACAGGGGGGGAGACCCAGTACTTC
>TRBJ1-4|few|TRBV18|TRBD1
CASSPQGADEKLFF
TGTGCCAGCTCCCCACAGGGGGCGGACGAGAAACTGTTTTTT
>TRBJ2-2|.|TRBV30|.
CAWSPDFITGELFF
TGTGCCTGGAGTCCGGACTTTATCACCGGGGAGCTGTTTTTT
>TRBJ2-5|.|TRBV2|TRBD2
CASSEPQREWETQYF
TGTGCCAGCAGTGAACCCCAGCGGGAGTGGGAGACCCAGTACTTC
>TRBJ2-2|many|TRBV5-1|.
CASSGYGQNTGELFF
TGCGCCAGCAGCGGGTATGGACAGAACACCGGGGAGCTGTTTTTT
>TRBJ2-1|.|TRBV5-1|.
CASSFSGVFNEQFF
TGCGCCAGCAGCTTTAGCGGAGTATTCAATGAGCAGTTCTTC
>TRBJ2-7|.|TRBV7-6|.
CASSLQGAFYEQYF
TGTGCCAGCAGCTTACAAGGGGCTTTTTACGAGCAGTACTTC
>TRBJ1-2|.|TRBV11-2|.
CASSLDPGDYGYTF
TGTGCCAGCAGCTTAGATCCAGGGGACTATGGCTACACCTTC
>TRBJ2-1|.|TRBV6-1|.
CASRTPGTQYNEQFF
TGTGCCAGCAGGACACCCGGGACCCAATACAATGAGCAGTTCTTC
>TRBJ1-1|.|TRBV23-1|TRBD1
CASSHLTHRGAFF
TGCGCCAGCAGTCACCTCACCCACAGGGGAGCTTTCTTT
>TRBJ2-3|few|TRBV7-9|TRBD2
CASSPGLAGGSKGTDTQYF
TGTGCCAGCAGCCCTGGACTAGCGGGAGGGTCCAAAGGGACAGATACGCAGTATTTT
>TRBJ1-5|.|TRBV7-2|.
CASSLVAGRSNQPQHF
TGTGCCAGCAGCTTAGTTGCGGGTAGGAGCAATCAGCCCCAGCATTTT
>TRBJ2-1|.|TRBV6-5|.
CASSAGLSYNEQFF
TGTGCCAGCAGTGCAGGACTCTCCTACAATGAGCAGTTCTTC
>TRBJ1-4|.|TRBV4-2|TRBD1
CASSQDSTGGGSEKLFF
TGTGCCAGCAGCCAAGACTCCACTGGAGGGGGCAGTGAAAAACTGTTTTTT
>TRBJ1-2|.|TRBV30|.
CANAGDSAGYTF
TGTGCCAACGCAGGGGATAGTGCTGGCTACACCTTC
>TRBJ1-4|.|TRBV18|TRBD1
CASSRGLATNEKLFF
TGTGCCAGCTCAAGGGGGCTAGCAACTAATGAAAAACTGTTTTTT
>TRBJ2-2|.|TRBV11-3|.
CASRAGMNTGELFF
TGTGCCAGCAGGGCGGGGATGAACACCGGGGAGCTGTTTTTT
>TRBJ1-6|once|TRBV7-3|.
CASSLNSGPLHF
TGTGCCAGCAGCTTAAACTCAGGTCCCCTCCACTTT
>TRBJ1-2|once|TRBV7-8|.
CASSLGVGYYGYTF
TGTGCCAGCAGCTTAGGGGTGGGTTACTATGGCTACACCTTC
>TRBJ2-5|.|TRBV29-1|TRBD2
CSVLGTSGLETQYF
TGCAGCGTTCTTGGAACTAGCGGGTTAGAGACCCAGTACTTC
>TRBJ1-4|.|TRBV6-6|.
CAGSYWRSDEKLFF
TGTGCCGGCAGTTACTGGCGGAGCGATGAAAAACTGTTTTTT
>TRBJ2-1|.|TRBV2|TRBD2
CASRRGEHNEQFF
TGTGCCAGCAGGCGGGGGGAACACAATGAGCAGTTCTTC
>TRBJ1-5|.|TRBV19|.
CASSIKPVESPQHF
TGTGCCAGTAGTATTAAACCTGTTGAATCCCCCCAGCATTTT
>TRBJ2-3|.|TRBV7-9|.
CASRPTQGTQYF
TGTGCCAGCAGACCAACCCAGGGTACGCAGTATTTT
>TRBJ2-1|.|TRBV6-5|.
CASGGGEQFF
TGTGCCAGCGGTGGCGGGGAGCAGTTCTTC
>TRBJ2-7|.|TRBV21-1|.
CASSKGSRSYEQYF
TGTGCCAGCAGCAAAGGTTCCCGTTCCTACGAGCAGTACTTC
>TRBJ2-3|few|TRBV5-1|TRBD1
CASSPDRASDTQYF
TGCGCCAGCAGCCCGGACAGGGCGTCAGATACGCAGTATTTT
>TRBJ2-5|once|TRBV27|TRBD2
CASSLQYMGLAGGGKKETQYF
TGTGCCAGCAGTTTACAATATATGGGACTAGCGGGAGGAGGGAAAAAAGAGACCCAGTACTTC
>TRBJ2-2|.|TRBV5-1|.
CASGSPISTGELFF
TGCGCCAGCGGTTCCCCTATCAGCACCGGGGAGCTGTTTTTT
>TRBJ2-7|.|TRBV10-3|TRBD2
CAIGLAALQQYF
TGTGCCATAGGACTAGCGGCCCTCCAGCAGTACTTC
>TRBJ1-2|once|TRBV28|.
CASSLWRQGNYGYTF
TGTGCCAGCAGTTTATGGAGGCAGGGGAACTATGGCTACACCTTC
>TRBJ2-1|.|TRBV18|TRBD2
CASSPPPGTSGRNEQFF
TGTGCCAGCTCACCACCCCCCGGGACTAGCGGGCGTAATGAGCAGTTCTTC
>TRBJ1-2|once|TRBV6-5|.
CASSYVDRPYGYTF
TGTGCCAGCAGTTACGTCGACAGACCCTATGGCTACACCTTC